This TCR beta chain was captured by sequencing in a study of blood T cells in healthy people across ages. The overall study: Through template switching, about one barcoded beta molecule was captured per two T cells, as measured in model experiments.

For the second PCR, which ran for about 7 to 11 cycles, a sample-barcoded 5' primer and a J-beta primer mix were used. Each sample provided no less than 2.5 million CDR3-containing paired-end reads. TCRdb fed the 5' RACE reads into MiXCR, producing one record per CDR3 protein. In the table there are around 1.7 million distinct CDR3 sequences, approximately 28% of which are singletons. This clonotype was detected a few times. There are 17 residues in the CDR3. Trimming removed 6 bases from V and 1 base from J; junction bases left unmatched: 11. This rearrangement joins TRBV12-3 or TRBV12-4 to TRBJ2-1, with 8 nucleotides matching TRBD2. The sequenced sample consisted of blood. The TCR comes from a woman younger than 45 in good health. CDR3 sequence reads: CASSLGSGGGSYNEQFF. In DNA, the CDR3 is TGTGCCAGCAGCCTAGGATCGGGAGGGGGGTCCTACAATGAGCAGTTCTTC.